This TCR beta chain stems from a study of Graves' ophthalmopathy and Graves' hyperthyroidism. Clinical symptoms, serum thyroxine, TRAb, thyroid ultrasound and orbital computed tomography formed the basis of diagnosis. CDR3 regions of TCR beta were amplified from RNA transcripts. HTBI primers were used in a first-round RT-PCR, which preceded a second-round multiplex PCR. Via MiXCR, TCRdb re-called the multiplex PCR reads, giving one row per CDR3 protein. The sample lists over 200,000 distinct CDR3 sequences; just under 30% were seen once. V gave up 4 bases and J gave up 5 bases, with 11 bases separating them. Germline assignment: CDR1 SEHNR and CDR2 FQNEAQ (reference sequence). The CDR3 is made up of 13 amino acids.

The chain uses TRBV7-9 and TRBJ1-2, with TRBD1 as a possible D gene (6 bases). The sample taken for sequencing was peripheral blood. The sequence derives from a man in his fifties with Graves' ophthalmopathy. The CDR3 DNA reads as TGTGCCAGCAGCTGGGGGCTGACGTATGGCTACACCTTC. This codes for CASSWGLTYGYTF.